The 21 T cell receptor beta chains reported below all come from one sample, sequenced in a study of blood T cell repertoires in COVID-19. TCRdb's table, derived via immunoSEQ multiplex PCR, lists solely in-frame clones and lacks some. Here the sample spans about 160,000 clones, around 80% being singletons. Source material: peripheral blood. These receptors all stem from a woman of 80 years or more with acute or convalescent COVID-19.

This sequence joins TRBV3-1 (or the pseudogene TRBV3-2) and TRBJ1-2, with D possibly TRBD1 on 6 matching bases. V was shortened by 1 base and J by 1 base, with 13 bases between the two germline ends. Germline lookup yields CDR1 LGHDT and CDR2 YNNKEL (reference sequence). The CDR3 consists of 16 residues. CDR3 in amino acids: CASSQAPGGLNYGYTF. CDR3 coding DNA: TGTGCCAGCAGCCAAGCGCCCGGGGGGCTTAACTATGGCTACACCTTC.

The chain carries TRBV9 and TRBJ1-1; D not certain. V gave up 4 bases and J gave up 4 bases, with 20 bases separating them. Germline V gene data show CDR1 as SGDLS and CDR2 as YYNGEE. This CDR3 has 16 amino acids. The CDR3 spells CASSPRHEDLSTEAFF. The CDR3 nucleotides are TGTGCCAGCAGCCCTCGTCATGAGGATTTGAGCACTGAAGCTTTCTTT.

This rearrangement joins TRBV5-5 to TRBJ1-5, with D uncertain. This CDR3 has 15 amino acids. Trimming removed 3 bases at V and 0 bases at J, with 10 bases between. Germline lookup yields CDR1 SGHKS and CDR2 YYEKEE (reference sequence). The CDR3 loop is CASSWRAYSNQPQHF. The CDR3, as DNA: TGTGCCAGCAGCTGGAGGGCCTATAGCAATCAGCCCCAGCATTTT. Full variable domain (remainder filled in from reference TRBV5-5 and TRBJ1-5): DAGVTQSPTHLIKTRGQQVTLRCSPISGHKSVSWYQQVLGQGPQFIFQYYEKEERGRGNFPDRFSARQFPNYSSELNVNALLLGDSALYLCASSWRAYSNQPQHFGDGTRLSIL.

The chain has TRBV4-1 and TRBJ2-6, with D hard to call. The germline V gene has CDR1 MGHRA and CDR2 YSYEKL. Trimming stripped 4 bases from V and 3 bases from J, with 4 bases between. CDR3 length: 13 amino acids. In DNA, the CDR3 is TGCGCCAGCAGCCCCTATGGGGCCAACGTCCTGACTTTC. This encodes CASSPYGANVLTF.

This clone was detected a few times. The chain joins TRBV7-9 to TRBJ1-4; weak D call: TRBD1 (6 bases). Germline V gene lookup returns CDR1 SEHNR and CDR2 FQNEAQ (reference sequence). V was shortened by 1 base and J by 6 bases, with 12 bases between the two germline ends. The CDR3 spans 15 residues. This chain's CDR3 is CASSLVVGADEKLFF. The CDR3 nucleotides are TGTGCCAGCAGCTTAGTGGTGGGGGCAGATGAAAAACTGTTTTTT.

The rearrangement uses TRBV6-5 and TRBJ2-7, with D possibly being TRBD2 (5 bases). V was trimmed by 6 bases and J by 2 bases, leaving 14 bases between them. Germline V gene lookup returns CDR1 MNHEY and CDR2 SVGAGI. CDR3 size: 14 residues. CDR3 protein: CASRRAGLPYEQYF. CDR3 coding DNA: TGTGCCAGCAGGCGGGCAGGCCTCCCCTACGAGCAGTACTTC.

This sequence joins TRBV2 and TRBJ1-4; maybe TRBD1 (5 bases). This CDR3 is built from 16 residues. The germline CDR1 and CDR2 sequences are SNHLY and FYNNEI. Trimming stripped 4 bases from V and 8 bases from J, with 20 bases between. The CDR3 loop reads CASSVRWDSLEEKLFF. CDR3 bases: TGTGCCAGCAGTGTACGGTGGGACTCGCTGGAGGAAAAACTGTTTTTT.

Turning to this clone: The sample holds other DNA sequences that translate to the same CDR3. V is TRBV7-9 and J is TRBJ2-1, with 16 bases lining up with TRBD2. V was clipped by 5 bases and J by 4 bases; unmatched bases: 5. Germline V gene sequence: CDR1 SEHNR, CDR2 FQNEAQ (reference sequence). This CDR3 is 17 amino acids long. The CDR3 here is CASSPGLAGGAYNEQFF. The CDR3 region has the DNA TGTGCCAGCAGCCCGGGACTAGCGGGAGGGGCTTACAATGAGCAGTTCTTC.

This clone has only one observation. V usage is TRBV6-5 and J usage is TRBJ2-1, with 8 bases fitting TRBD1. CDR1 is MNHEY and CDR2 is SVGAGI in the germline V gene. V was clipped by 6 bases and J by 6 bases; unmatched bases: 1. This CDR3 has 12 residues. CDR3 bases: TGTGCCAGCAGCGACAGGGGCAATGAGCAGTTCTTC. Its translation: CASSDRGNEQFF.

This chain joins TRBV10-1 and TRBJ2-1; D may be TRBD1 (6 bases). Per the germline V gene, CDR1 is WNHNN and CDR2 is SYGVQD (reference sequence). Trimming took off 4 bases at V and 0 bases at J, with 7 bases between the two ends. The CDR3 extends over 14 amino acids. The CDR3 DNA sequence: TGCGCCAGCAGTGGACAGGTCTCCTACAATGAGCAGTTCTTC. Its translation: CASSGQVSYNEQFF.

The CDR3 loop is CASLGGDTQYF. The CDR3, as DNA: TGTGCCAGCTTAGGGGGAGATACGCAGTATTTT. The V and J genes are TRBV5-4 and TRBJ2-3; D may be TRBD1 (6 bases). V was clipped by 7 bases and J by 5 bases, with 8 bases between them. Per the germline V gene, CDR1 is SGHNT and CDR2 is YYREEE (reference sequence). The CDR3 contains 11 residues.

The CDR3, as DNA: TGCAGCGTCCGGTCACAGGGATCCATGAACACTGAAGCTTTCTTT. It is translated as CSVRSQGSMNTEAFF. The V and J genes are TRBV29-1 and TRBJ1-1; perhaps TRBD1 as D (6 bases). The germline V and J ends were trimmed by 6 bases and 0 bases, with 17 bases remaining between them. The germline V gene has CDR1 SQVTM and CDR2 ANQGSEA. The length of the CDR3 is 15 residues.

The chain joins TRBV2 to TRBJ2-7, with D unresolved. The CDR3 is 13 amino acids. Trimming left V 3 bases short and J 5 bases short, with 11 bases between. The germline V gene encodes CDR1 SNHLY and CDR2 FYNNEI. The CDR3 loop is CASSDSGSHEQYF. CDR3 bases: TGTGCCAGCAGTGATTCGGGTTCCCACGAGCAGTACTTC.

The genes are TRBV3-1 (or the pseudogene TRBV3-2) and TRBJ1-2, with D possibly matching TRBD1 (6 bases). CDR1 is LGHDT and CDR2 is YNNKEL in the germline V gene (reference sequence). The CDR3 length is 16 residues. Trimming cost V 0 bases and J 4 bases, with 15 bases left between them. The CDR3 sequence: CASSQEGRGQGYGYTF. CDR3 DNA: TGTGCCAGCAGCCAAGAAGGCAGGGGACAAGGCTATGGCTACACCTTC.

This clone has only a few counts. This chain links TRBV5-6 with TRBJ2-1; 7 nucleotides match TRBD2. Germline CDR1 SGHDT, CDR2 YYEEEE. J was trimmed by 10 bases and V by 3 bases; bases with no gene match: 16. The CDR3 runs 16 residues. The CDR3 sequence: CASSSPGLAAQREQFF. The CDR3 coding sequence is TGTGCCAGCAGCTCCCCGGGGCTAGCGGCCCAACGGGAGCAGTTCTTC.

Only a few counts were recorded for this clone. DNA of the CDR3: TGTGCCAGCAGTGACAGGGCCTATGGCTACACCTTC. This translates into CASSDRAYGYTF. The chain carries TRBV6-1 and TRBJ1-2, with D possibly being TRBD1 (5 bases). This CDR3 has 12 residues. Germline CDR1 is MNHNS and CDR2 is SASEGT. V was clipped by 3 bases and J by 4 bases, with 6 bases between them.

A single count supports this clone. The chain carries TRBV7-8 and TRBJ2-1; possible D gene TRBD1, 6 bases. Germline CDR1 SGHVS, CDR2 FQNEAQ. Trimming stripped 2 bases from V and 7 bases from J, with 24 bases between. The length of the CDR3 is 18 residues. CDR3 loop: CASSLPRDMMGVLNEQFF. The CDR3 DNA reads as TGTGCCAGCAGCTTACCTCGGGACATGATGGGGGTTTTGAATGAGCAGTTCTTC.

V usage is TRBV19 and J usage is TRBJ2-1, with TRBD2 matching 10 bases. The CDR3 loop spans 13 amino acids. The trim removed 5 bases at V and 8 bases at J, leaving 3 bases unmatched. Germline CDR1 is LNHDA and CDR2 is SQIVND (reference sequence). The CDR3 DNA follows: TGTGCCAGTAGTGGGACTAGCGACGATGAGCAGTTCTTC. Protein: CASSGTSDDEQFF.

The chain links TRBV5-1 to TRBJ2-1, with 9 bases aligning to TRBD1. The CDR3 spans 17 residues. The V gene's germline CDR1 is SGHRS and CDR2 YFSETQ. J lost 4 bases, V lost 2 bases, and 10 bases had no gene match. DNA for the CDR3: TGCGCCAGCAGCTTAGACCCCGGGACAGGGTGGTACAATGAGCAGTTCTTC. Its translation is CASSLDPGTGWYNEQFF.

This chain joins TRBV5-5 and TRBJ2-5; TRBD2 might be the D (6 bases). The CDR3 covers 15 residues. Trimming took 2 bases from V and 2 from J, leaving 13 bases between them. Germline CDR1 is SGHKS and CDR2 is YYEKEE (reference sequence). The CDR3 is CASSFNLARQETQYF. CDR3 sequence (DNA): TGTGCCAGCAGCTTTAACCTAGCGAGGCAAGAGACCCAGTACTTC.

The rearrangement links TRBV7-9 to TRBJ1-4; D gene uncertain. The CDR3 length is 13 residues. Germline CDR1 reads SEHNR; CDR2 reads FQNEAQ (reference sequence). Trimming cost V 1 base and J 8 bases, with 8 bases left between them. The DNA of the CDR3 is TGTGCCAGCAGCTTAGTTGGGGAGGAAAAACTGTTTTTT. Encoded protein: CASSLVGEEKLFF.